The entry below gives a single TCR beta chain sequence along with its context. Its antigen is not identified. This entry belongs to a study of blood T cells in healthy people across ages. The CDR3 sequence is 15 residues long. Germline loops: CDR1 SGDLS, CDR2 YYNGEE. Trimming stripped 0 bases from V and 0 bases from J, with 9 bases between. Sample-barcoded 5' priming and a J-beta primer mix drove a second PCR of 7 to 11 cycles. TCRdb re-derived calls from the 5' RACE reads in MiXCR, one entry per CDR3 protein. Among about a million distinct CDR3 sequences listed, roughly 50% were seen once. Study-level findings and limits: Expanded clonotype changes were possibly confounded by unknown donor CMV status.

They isolated at least 6.5 million PBMCs from each sample. Extraction yielded at least 5 micrograms of total RNA per sample. This chain links TRBV9 with TRBJ1-2, with unresolved D. This sequence originates from a man aged 30 to 45 in good health. Specimen: blood. As DNA, the CDR3 is TGTGCCAGCAGCGTAGTGCACGCTTCTAACTATGGCTACACCTTC. Translated: CASSVVHASNYGYTF.